The next 12 T cell receptor beta chains were all read from a single sample in a study of blood T cell repertoires in COVID-19. Profiled with immunoSEQ multiplex PCR; TCRdb holds only in-frame clones, not every one. This sample has 160,000 or so clones, with 80% to 90% found just once. Sample: peripheral blood. Receptor source: a man in his sixties with acute or convalescent COVID-19.

Here the CDR3 DNA reads TGTGCCAGCAGCCAAGCGGTTCAACTAGCGGGGGATGAGCAGTACTTC. Protein: CASSQAVQLAGDEQYF. The rearrangement joins TRBV4-2 to TRBJ2-7; 11 bases are shared with TRBD2. CDR1 is LGHNA, CDR2 YNFKEQ, per germline. Unmatched junction bases numbered 9, after V lost 1 base and J lost 7 bases. The CDR3 contains 16 residues.

This clone was seen a handful of times. The chain is built from TRBV6-6 and TRBJ1-3, with unresolved D. Trimming took 5 bases from V and 3 from J, leaving 5 bases between them. This CDR3 spans 12 amino acids. Per germline, CDR1 MNHNY and CDR2 SVGAGI (reference sequence). Written as DNA, the CDR3 is TGTGCCAGCAGTAACAGTGGAAACACCATATATTTT. As protein: CASSNSGNTIYF.

The CDR3 loop reads CATSDNSYSNQPQHF. As DNA, the CDR3 is TGTGCCACCAGTGATAACAGTTATAGCAATCAGCCCCAGCATTTT. The chain employs TRBV24-1 and TRBJ1-5; D gene unclear. Trimming took 3 bases from V and 0 from J, leaving 8 bases between them. The CDR3 has 15 amino acids. The germline V gene encodes CDR1 KGHDR and CDR2 SFDVKD.

The V and J genes are TRBV3-1 (or the pseudogene TRBV3-2) and TRBJ1-1; unclear D gene. The V gene's germline CDR1 is LGHDT and CDR2 YNNKEL (reference sequence). Trimming shortened V by 1 base and J by 4 bases, and 7 bases separated the two germline ends. The CDR3 spans 13 residues. This CDR3 reads CASSQGEATEAFF. CDR3 DNA: TGTGCCAGCAGCCAAGGAGAGGCCACTGAAGCTTTCTTT.

The chain is built from TRBV7-9 and TRBJ1-6; TRBD1 is a possible D gene (6 bases). CDR3 length: 16 residues. Germline V gives CDR1 SEHNR, CDR2 FQNEAQ (reference sequence). V dropped 4 bases and J dropped 9 bases, with 19 bases sitting between them. The CDR3 nucleotides read TGTGCCAGCAGCTCAACAGGGCCCCCCGTGGGTTCACCCCTCCACTTT. This codes for CASSSTGPPVGSPLHF.

V is TRBV7-2 and J is TRBJ1-1, with a possible D match to TRBD1 (5 bases). The CDR3 has 11 residues. Trimming pared 1 base from V and 10 bases from J, leaving 7 bases between. Germline CDR1 is SGHTA and CDR2 is FQGNSA. The CDR3 loop is CASSLGGTAFF. As DNA, the CDR3 is TGTGCCAGCAGCTTAGGGGGCACAGCTTTCTTT.

The V and J genes are TRBV6-1 and TRBJ1-2; D might be TRBD1 (5 bases). Trimming shortened V by 4 bases and J by 5 bases, and 20 bases separated the two germline ends. The CDR3 totals 16 residues. Germline CDR1 and CDR2: MNHNS and SASEGT. Here the CDR3 reads CASSGGSGSKNYGYTF. The CDR3 DNA follows: TGTGCCAGCAGTGGCGGATCAGGGTCGAAAAATTATGGCTACACCTTC.

The J gene is TRBJ1-1, the V gene TRBV6-4; tentatively, D is TRBD1 (6 bases). V was cut by 6 bases and J by 0 bases, with 8 bases left in between. The V gene's germline CDR1 is MRHNA and CDR2 SNTAGT. The CDR3 spans 13 residues. The CDR3 spells CASRTGMNTEAFF. The CDR3 coding sequence is TGTGCCAGCAGGACAGGAATGAACACTGAAGCTTTCTTT.

The gene calls are TRBV9 and TRBJ1-6; TRBD1 is a possible D gene (6 bases). The ends were cut back, 4 bases at V and 0 bases at J, with 14 bases in the middle. Germline-derived CDR1 and CDR2 are SGDLS and YYNGEE. The CDR3 has 17 residues. CDR3 in DNA: TGTGCCAGCAGCCCCATTCCGGACAGCTCCTATAATTCACCCCTCCACTTT. Translating gives CASSPIPDSSYNSPLHF.

This clone was observed a single time. This sequence joins TRBV7-3 and TRBJ2-7; TRBD1 matches at 7 bases. The CDR3 is 18 amino acids. In germline, CDR1 is SGHTA, CDR2 FQGTGA. Losses at the gene ends were 5 bases for V and 1 base for J; bases not matched to a gene: 17. CDR3 coding DNA: TGTGCCAGCAGCCCTGCCTGGGGACAGATCGGGTTTTCCTACGAGCAGTACTTC. This sequence encodes CASSPAWGQIGFSYEQYF. Using reference TRBV7-3 and TRBJ2-7 for the parts outside the CDR3, the full variable domain is GAGVSQTPSNKVTEKGKYVELRCDPISGHTALYWYRQSLGQGPEFLIYFQGTGAADDSGLPNDRFFAVRPEGSVSTLKIQRTERGDSAVYLCASSPAWGQIGFSYEQYFGPGTRLTVT.

The chain employs TRBV4-1 and TRBJ1-2, with TRBD1 identical over 7 bases. V gave up 3 bases and J gave up 3 bases; unmatched junction bases: 13. From germline, CDR1 is MGHRA and CDR2 YSYEKL. The CDR3 has 17 amino acids. The CDR3 DNA follows: TGCGCCAGCAGCCAGCCCCTTAAAAGACAGGGAGACTATGGCTACACCTTC. This sequence encodes CASSQPLKRQGDYGYTF.

The rearrangement links TRBV24-1 to TRBJ1-2, with a weak D call TRBD1 (5 bases). CDR1 and CDR2 from the germline V gene are KGHDR and SFDVKD. The CDR3 is 12 amino acids. Trimming took 3 bases from V and 7 from J, leaving 8 bases between them. The CDR3 sequence: CATSDGGVGYTF. Here the CDR3 DNA reads TGTGCCACCAGTGATGGGGGGGTTGGCTACACCTTC.